The source of this TCR beta chain is a study of CD8 T cells in ankylosing spondylitis (dated by TCRdb to the late 2010s). About the study as a whole: T cell receptor beta repertoires were profiled in healthy donors and ankylosing spondylitis patients so that disease-linked TCR variants could be found. The full study cohort was made up of about two dozen ankylosing spondylitis patients and over 90 healthy donors. Samples of peripheral blood were taken, and for ankylosing spondylitis patients, synovial fluid was collected as well. Findings and caveats that apply to the study as a whole: Some motif variants had previously been reported in the synovial fluid and blood of reactive arthritis patients, which suggests shared mechanisms of disease initiation. According to the report, matched synovial fluid samples from ankylosing spondylitis patients were significantly enriched for the disease-linked clones. A TCR beta motif made up of 7 to 9 highly homologous amino acid variants appeared to be characteristic of blood from ankylosing spondylitis patients. The disease-linked clones showed a CD8+ phenotype and occurred at relatively low frequencies in peripheral blood.

Sequencing was carried out with an Illumina HiSeq 2500. Quantitative 5'-RACE with molecular barcodes was used to prepare TCR beta libraries. The paper's processing steps were these. Disease-linked TCR variants were identified with a new computational method built on a probabilistic model of VDJ rearrangement. TCRdb reanalyzed the raw reads on its own, using fastp at Q25 for trimming and MiXCR for clone calling, and kept in-frame beta chains. Rows are unified per CDR3 protein, each entry keeping the most common DNA and genes. TCRdb's processing, not the study's, gives the V and J calls here. Within this sample are 200,000 to 250,000 distinct CDR3 sequences, with roughly 18% of them counted one time only. In total, the top ten clones hold roughly 46% of the sample. The junction shows trimming of 0 bases on V and 3 bases on J, plus 15 bases between the germline ends. Including cysteine and phenylalanine, the CDR3 has 16 amino acids. Kept here is only the CDR3 DNA, which spans 48 bases and is read in frame from base 1. In the germline V gene, CDR1 corresponds to MGHRA and CDR2 to YSYEKL.

As concerns this clonotype: No antigen is known for it. Per-base quality was not reported, and no clone a single base away is much larger than it.

The chain couples TRBV4-1 to TRBJ2-7, with the D call tentatively TRBD1 or TRBD2, each fitting 5 bases. This TCR was sampled from a male donor with ankylosing spondylitis. Input material: blood, either unsorted or a sorted T cell fraction (not recorded which). The CDR3 region has the sequence CASSQDGGVLRYEQYF. In nucleotides, the sequence is TGCGCCAGCAGCCAAGATGGGGGAGTCCTCCGCTACGAGCAGTACTTC.